Listed below are T cell receptor beta chains from one sample, sequenced in a study of blood T cell repertoires in COVID-19. The data were produced by immunoSEQ multiplex PCR, yet TCRdb's version contains in-frame clones alone and is incomplete. The data hold roughly 78,000 clones, with approximately 86% observed a single time. The specimen was peripheral blood. These receptors were collected from a woman between 55 and 75 years old with acute or convalescent COVID-19. Both conserved end residues are part of each CDR3. D genes are given only for firm matches. Clone size appears in some rows only: once, few, many, or a class for an expanded clone.

abundance	d_gene	v_gene	j_gene	len	CDR3nt	CDR3aa
-	-	TRBV7-9	TRBJ2-7	13	TGTGCCGTCCGGGCCAGGGAAGACTACGAGCAGTACTTC	CAVRAREDYEQYF
-	TRBD1	TRBV7-2	TRBJ2-1	17	TGTGCCAGCAGCTTTGGACAGGGGGCTAGCAAGGGGAATGAGCAGTTCTTC	CASSFGQGASKGNEQFF
-	-	TRBV6-6	TRBJ2-2	12	TGTGCCAGCAGTTGGGATGGGGCGGAGCTGTTTTTT	CASSWDGAELFF
once	-	TRBV28	TRBJ2-2	15	TGTGCCAGCAGACAAGTCATGGGCGACACCGGGGAGCTGTTTTTT	CASRQVMGDTGELFF
-	-	TRBV9	TRBJ2-3	15	TGTGCCAGCAGCGTAGATTTCGGTAGCACAGATACGCAGTATTTT	CASSVDFGSTDTQYF
few	-	TRBV5-1	TRBJ2-7	13	TGCGCCAGCAGCTTAGCAAATACCTACGAGCAGTACTTC	CASSLANTYEQYF
-	TRBD1	TRBV19	TRBJ2-7	14	TGTGCCACCCAAGACAGGGTGGGCTCCTACGAGCAGTACTTC	CATQDRVGSYEQYF
few	-	TRBV19	TRBJ1-4	14	TGTGCCAGTAGTATGGGAGCAACTAATGAAAAACTGTTTTTT	CASSMGATNEKLFF
-	-	TRBV19	TRBJ2-5	13	TGTGCCAGTAGTACGGGGGTTCAAGAGACCCAGTACTTC	CASSTGVQETQYF
-	TRBD1	TRBV5-1	TRBJ1-1	14	TGCGCCAGCAGCCATGAGGACAGGGCCACTGAAGCTTTCTTT	CASSHEDRATEAFF
once	-	TRBV21-1	TRBJ1-2	12	TGTGCCAGCAGCAAACAGTTATATGGCTACACCTTC	CASSKQLYGYTF
-	TRBD2	TRBV7-9	TRBJ2-3	18	TGTGCCAGCAGCCTCTTCCGGAGGGAGGGTGGGAGCACAGATACGCAGTATTTT	CASSLFRREGGSTDTQYF
-	TRBD1	TRBV28	TRBJ2-3	15	TGTGCCAGCAGCCCACAGGGGGTAAGCACAGATACGCAGTATTTT	CASSPQGVSTDTQYF
-	-	TRBV12-3/TRBV12-4	TRBJ1-5	13	TGTGCCAGCAGTCAATCGGGCAATCAGCCCCAGCATTTT	CASSQSGNQPQHF
few	TRBD1	TRBV29-1	TRBJ2-7	14	TGCAGCGTCTCTCGCGCCAGGGGGAATGACGAGCAGTACTTC	CSVSRARGNDEQYF
once	TRBD2	TRBV6-2/TRBV6-3	TRBJ2-1	14	TGTGCCAGCAGTTACGTGACTAGCGTTCATGAGCAGTTCTTC	CASSYVTSVHEQFF
-	TRBD1	TRBV4-1	TRBJ2-7	14	TGCGCCAGCAGCTCTCGACAGGGAGTGGACGAGCAGTACTTC	CASSSRQGVDEQYF
-	TRBD1	TRBV19	TRBJ2-1	14	TGTGCCAGTACCGACAGGGTCGGGTACAATGAGCAGTTCTTC	CASTDRVGYNEQFF
-	TRBD1	TRBV29-1	TRBJ1-2	15	TGCAGCGGCTCAGGTGTGGGACAGGACGGCCATGGCTACACCTTC	CSGSGVGQDGHGYTF
-	-	TRBV7-2	TRBJ2-1	14	TGTGCCAGCACCCACAATTCGGGGAGCCATGAGCAGTTCTTC	CASTHNSGSHEQFF
-	TRBD2	TRBV7-8	TRBJ2-7	17	TGTGCCAGCAGCTCCTGGACTAGCGGGAGCCCCTTGGGCGAGCAGTACTTC	CASSSWTSGSPLGEQYF
-	-	TRBV11-2	TRBJ2-7	11	TGTGCCAGCAGCCTGGGGGGGCTACAGTACTTC	CASSLGGLQYF
few	TRBD1	TRBV3-1/TRBV3-2	TRBJ1-1	14	TGTGCCAGCAGCCCACAGGGGCCAGGGACTGAAGCTTTCTTT	CASSPQGPGTEAFF
-	-	TRBV27	TRBJ2-7	13	TGTGCCAGCAGTGTCCGACTTAGCTACGAGCAGTACTTC	CASSVRLSYEQYF
-	-	TRBV9	TRBJ1-6	13	TGTGCCAGCAGCGTAGGGCAGAATTCACCCCTCCACTTT	CASSVGQNSPLHF
-	-	TRBV21-1	TRBJ2-7	19	TGTGCCAGCAGCAACCCCCTGGGACTGCCTACGAGCCGAGTCTACGAGCAGTACTTC	CASSNPLGLPTSRVYEQYF
-	TRBD2	TRBV19	TRBJ2-1	13	TGTGCCAGTAGTCTGACTAGCGGGAAAACGAAGTTCTTC	CASSLTSGKTKFF
-	TRBD2	TRBV4-3	TRBJ2-1	15	TGCGCCAGCAGCCGAACTAGCGGGTCCTACAATGAGCAGTTCTTC	CASSRTSGSYNEQFF
-	-	TRBV4-3	TRBJ2-7	17	TGCGCCAGCAGCCAAGAGAGTAGGGGGACACCCTCCTACGAGCAGTACTTC	CASSQESRGTPSYEQYF
-	-	TRBV5-4	TRBJ2-3	12	TGTGCCAGCAGCTTGCACACAGATACGCAGTATTTT	CASSLHTDTQYF
-	TRBD2	TRBV9	TRBJ2-3	16	TGTGCCAGCAGCCCGGGACTAGCGGGAGAACTTGGTACGCAGTATTTT	CASSPGLAGELGTQYF